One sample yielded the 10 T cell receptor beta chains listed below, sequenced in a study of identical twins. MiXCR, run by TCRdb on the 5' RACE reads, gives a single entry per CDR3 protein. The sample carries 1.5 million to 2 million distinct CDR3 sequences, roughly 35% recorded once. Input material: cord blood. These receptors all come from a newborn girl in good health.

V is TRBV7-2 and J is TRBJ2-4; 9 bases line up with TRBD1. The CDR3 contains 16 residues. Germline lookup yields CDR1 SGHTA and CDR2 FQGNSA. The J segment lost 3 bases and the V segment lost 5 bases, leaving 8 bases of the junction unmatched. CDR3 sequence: CASSLNPGQGKNIQYF. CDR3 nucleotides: TGTGCCAGCAGCCTCAACCCGGGACAGGGCAAAAACATTCAGTACTTC.

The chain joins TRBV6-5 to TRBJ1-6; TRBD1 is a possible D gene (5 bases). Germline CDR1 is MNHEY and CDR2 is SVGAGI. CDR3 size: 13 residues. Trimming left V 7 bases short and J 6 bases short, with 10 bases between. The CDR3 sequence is CASTGRLNSPLHF. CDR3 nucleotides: TGTGCCAGCACAGGGCGTCTTAATTCACCCCTCCACTTT.

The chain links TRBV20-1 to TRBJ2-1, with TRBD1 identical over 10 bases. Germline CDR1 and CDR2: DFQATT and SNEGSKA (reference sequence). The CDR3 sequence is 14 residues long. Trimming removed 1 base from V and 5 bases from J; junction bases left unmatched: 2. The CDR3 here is CSARGQGAHNEQFF. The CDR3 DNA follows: TGCAGTGCTAGAGGACAGGGGGCCCACAATGAGCAGTTCTTC.

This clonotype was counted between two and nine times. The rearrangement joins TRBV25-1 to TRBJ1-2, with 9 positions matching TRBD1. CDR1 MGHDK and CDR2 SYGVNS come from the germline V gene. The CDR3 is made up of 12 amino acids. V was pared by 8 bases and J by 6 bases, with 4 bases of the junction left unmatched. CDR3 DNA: TGTGCCAGCGCTGGACAGGGGAATGGCTACACCTTC. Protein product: CASAGQGNGYTF.

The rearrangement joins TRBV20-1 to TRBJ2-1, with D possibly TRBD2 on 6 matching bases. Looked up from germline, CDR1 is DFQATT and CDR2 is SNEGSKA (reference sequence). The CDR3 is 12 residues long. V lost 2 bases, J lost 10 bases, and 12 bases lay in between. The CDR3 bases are TGCAGTGCTAGATATAGCGGCGGCGAGCAGTTCTTC. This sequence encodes CSARYSGGEQFF.

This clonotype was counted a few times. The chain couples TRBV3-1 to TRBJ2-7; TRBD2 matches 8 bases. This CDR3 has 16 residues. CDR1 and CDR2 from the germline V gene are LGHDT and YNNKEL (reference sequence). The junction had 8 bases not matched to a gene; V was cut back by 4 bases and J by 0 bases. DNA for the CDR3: TGTGCCAGCAGCCCGGGGACTAGTTTTGCCTCCTACGAGCAGTACTTC. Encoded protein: CASSPGTSFASYEQYF.

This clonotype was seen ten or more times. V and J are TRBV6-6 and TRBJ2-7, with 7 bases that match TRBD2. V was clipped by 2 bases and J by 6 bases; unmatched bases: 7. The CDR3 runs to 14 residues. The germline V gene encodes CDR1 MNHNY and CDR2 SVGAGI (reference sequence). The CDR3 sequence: CASSYNAGVSEQYF. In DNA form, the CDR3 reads TGTGCCAGCAGTTACAACGCGGGAGTCAGCGAGCAGTACTTC.

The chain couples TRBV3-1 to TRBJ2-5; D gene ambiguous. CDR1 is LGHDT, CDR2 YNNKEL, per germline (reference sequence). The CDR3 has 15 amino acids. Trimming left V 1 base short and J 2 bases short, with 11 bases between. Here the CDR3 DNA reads TGTGCCAGCAGCCAAGGCCAGTGGCAGCAAGAGACCCAGTACTTC. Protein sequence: CASSQGQWQQETQYF.

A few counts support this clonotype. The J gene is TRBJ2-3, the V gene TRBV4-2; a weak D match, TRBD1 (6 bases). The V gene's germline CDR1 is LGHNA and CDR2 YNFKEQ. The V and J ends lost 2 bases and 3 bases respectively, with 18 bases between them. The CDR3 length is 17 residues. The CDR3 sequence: CASSQLSTGTLTDTQYF. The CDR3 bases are TGTGCCAGCAGCCAACTTTCGACAGGCACCTTGACAGATACGCAGTATTTT.

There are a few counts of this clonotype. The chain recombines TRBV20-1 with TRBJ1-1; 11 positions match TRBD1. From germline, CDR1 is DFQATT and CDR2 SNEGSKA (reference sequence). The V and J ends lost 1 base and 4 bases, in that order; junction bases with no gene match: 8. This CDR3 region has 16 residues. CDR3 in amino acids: CSARGVGQGAFTEAFF. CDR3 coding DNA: TGCAGTGCTAGAGGTGTCGGACAGGGGGCTTTCACTGAAGCTTTCTTT.